This TCR beta chain was sequenced for a study of cytomegalovirus exposure and HLA in healthy donors. Notes on the study in general: In a later analysis, HLA-C alleles had the fewest associated TCRs, DRB1 alleles the most. According to the study, roughly 180 TCR beta chains were cytomegalovirus-associated.

CDR1 is SGHDT, CDR2 YYEEEE, per germline. CDR3 length: 16 residues. V shed 2 bases and J shed 4 bases, with 18 bases lying between them. In the PCR, 60 Vbeta and 13 Jbeta primers were used. In the original workflow: Roughly 11 million of the about 80 million unique TCR beta chains counted in a later analysis were shared. Generated by immunoSEQ multiplex PCR, the TCRdb table keeps only in-frame clones and is missing some. V and J calls plus clone size are reproduced from that table; the DNA served to infer D and trimming. Among 30,000 to 40,000 clones, about four fifths were seen once, and the ten largest hold about 9.3%. Regarding this clone: Its antigen remains unidentified.

The sequencing sample was made of PBMCs. The chain couples TRBV5-6 to TRBJ2-5; weak D call: TRBD1 (5 bases). This receptor was identified in a woman aged 40 to 49 in good health and CMV-seronegative. The CDR3, as DNA: TGTGCCAGCAGCTTTCTAAGGGGCGGTGATCGAGAGACCCAGTACTTC. It is translated as CASSFLRGGDRETQYF.